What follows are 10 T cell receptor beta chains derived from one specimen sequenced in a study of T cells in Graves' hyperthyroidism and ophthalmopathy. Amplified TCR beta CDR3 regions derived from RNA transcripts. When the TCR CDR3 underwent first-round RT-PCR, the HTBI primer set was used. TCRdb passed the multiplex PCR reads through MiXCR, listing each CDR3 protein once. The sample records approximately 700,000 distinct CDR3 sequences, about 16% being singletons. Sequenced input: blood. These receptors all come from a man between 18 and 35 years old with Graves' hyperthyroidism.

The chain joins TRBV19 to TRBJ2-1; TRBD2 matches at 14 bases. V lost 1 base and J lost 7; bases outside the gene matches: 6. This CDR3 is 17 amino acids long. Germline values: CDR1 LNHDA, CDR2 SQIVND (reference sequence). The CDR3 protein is CASSIVPTSGRANEQFF. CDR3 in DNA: TGTGCCAGTAGTATAGTTCCGACTAGCGGGAGGGCAAATGAGCAGTTCTTC.

The CDR3 sequence is CASSRTGNLYEQYF. The CDR3 DNA follows: TGTGCCAGCTCCCGGACAGGGAATCTCTACGAGCAGTACTTC. V and J are TRBV19 and TRBJ2-7; 8 bases agree with TRBD1. Germline trimming cut 9 bases from V and 3 bases from J; bases unmatched to any gene: 10. The CDR3 spans 14 residues. Germline V CDR1 and CDR2: LNHDA, SQIVND (reference sequence). The whole variable domain, filled in from reference TRBV19 and TRBJ2-7, reads DGGITQSPKYLFRKEGQNVTLSCEQNLNHDAMYWYRQDPGQGLRLIYYSQIVNDFQKGDIAEGYSVSREKKESFPLTVTSAQKNPTAFYLCASSRTGNLYEQYFGPGTRLTVT.

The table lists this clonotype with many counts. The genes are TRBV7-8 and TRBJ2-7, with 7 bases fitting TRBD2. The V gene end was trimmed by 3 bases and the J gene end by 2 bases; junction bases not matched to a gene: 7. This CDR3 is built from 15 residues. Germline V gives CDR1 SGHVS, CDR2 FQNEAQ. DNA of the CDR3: TGTGCCAGCAGCTTTCTTCGCGGGAGTGCCTACGAGCAGTACTTC. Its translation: CASSFLRGSAYEQYF.

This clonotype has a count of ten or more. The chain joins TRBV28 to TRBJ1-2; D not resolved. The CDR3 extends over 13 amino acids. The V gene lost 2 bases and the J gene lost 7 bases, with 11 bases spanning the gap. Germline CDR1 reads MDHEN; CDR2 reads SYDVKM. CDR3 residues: CASSLRSLVGYTF. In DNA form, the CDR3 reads TGTGCCAGCAGTTTAAGGTCTTTGGTTGGCTACACCTTC.

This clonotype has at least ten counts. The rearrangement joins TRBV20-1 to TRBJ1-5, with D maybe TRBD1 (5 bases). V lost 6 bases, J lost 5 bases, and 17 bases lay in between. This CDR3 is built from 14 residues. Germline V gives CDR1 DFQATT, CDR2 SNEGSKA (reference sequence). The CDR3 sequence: CSALPGTGDQPQHF. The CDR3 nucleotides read TGCAGTGCCCTCCCCGGGACGGGAGATCAGCCCCAGCATTTT.

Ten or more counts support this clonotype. The CDR3 sequence is CASSPRGGARTEAFF. CDR3 in DNA: TGTGCCAGCTCACCAAGGGGGGGGGCGCGGACTGAAGCTTTCTTT. The chain couples TRBV18 to TRBJ1-1; TRBD1 might be the D (6 bases). Germline V CDR1 and CDR2: KGHSH, LQKENI. V was pared by 2 bases and J by 5 bases, with 15 bases between. This CDR3 region has 15 residues.

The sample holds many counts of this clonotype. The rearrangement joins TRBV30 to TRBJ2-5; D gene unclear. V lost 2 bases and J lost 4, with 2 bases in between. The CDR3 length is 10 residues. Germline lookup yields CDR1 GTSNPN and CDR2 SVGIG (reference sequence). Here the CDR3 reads CAWSRETQYF. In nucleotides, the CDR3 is TGTGCCTGGAGTCGAGAGACCCAGTACTTC.

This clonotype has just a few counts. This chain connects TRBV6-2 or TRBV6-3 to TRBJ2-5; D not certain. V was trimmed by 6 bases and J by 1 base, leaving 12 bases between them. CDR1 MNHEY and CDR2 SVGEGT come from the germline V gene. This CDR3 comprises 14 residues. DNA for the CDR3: TGTGCCAGCAGACACCACCATTTCCAAGAGACCCAGTACTTC. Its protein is CASRHHHFQETQYF.

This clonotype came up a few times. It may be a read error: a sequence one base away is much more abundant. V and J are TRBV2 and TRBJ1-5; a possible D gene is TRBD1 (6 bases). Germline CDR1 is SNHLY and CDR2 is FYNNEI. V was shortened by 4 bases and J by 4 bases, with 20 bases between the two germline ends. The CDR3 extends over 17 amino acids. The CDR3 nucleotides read TGTGCCAGCAGTGGGGGCAGGGGTCGGGGGAGGAATCAGCCCCAGCATTTT. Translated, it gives CASSGGRGRGRNQPQHF.

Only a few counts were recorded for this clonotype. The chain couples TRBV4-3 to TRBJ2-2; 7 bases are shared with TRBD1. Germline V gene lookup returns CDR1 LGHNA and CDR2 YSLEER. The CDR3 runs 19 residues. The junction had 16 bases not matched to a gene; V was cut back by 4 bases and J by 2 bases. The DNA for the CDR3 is TGCGCCAGCAGCCTCCTTCGTGGGTCGACAGGGCCAAACACCGGGGAGCTGTTTTTT. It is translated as CASSLLRGSTGPNTGELFF.